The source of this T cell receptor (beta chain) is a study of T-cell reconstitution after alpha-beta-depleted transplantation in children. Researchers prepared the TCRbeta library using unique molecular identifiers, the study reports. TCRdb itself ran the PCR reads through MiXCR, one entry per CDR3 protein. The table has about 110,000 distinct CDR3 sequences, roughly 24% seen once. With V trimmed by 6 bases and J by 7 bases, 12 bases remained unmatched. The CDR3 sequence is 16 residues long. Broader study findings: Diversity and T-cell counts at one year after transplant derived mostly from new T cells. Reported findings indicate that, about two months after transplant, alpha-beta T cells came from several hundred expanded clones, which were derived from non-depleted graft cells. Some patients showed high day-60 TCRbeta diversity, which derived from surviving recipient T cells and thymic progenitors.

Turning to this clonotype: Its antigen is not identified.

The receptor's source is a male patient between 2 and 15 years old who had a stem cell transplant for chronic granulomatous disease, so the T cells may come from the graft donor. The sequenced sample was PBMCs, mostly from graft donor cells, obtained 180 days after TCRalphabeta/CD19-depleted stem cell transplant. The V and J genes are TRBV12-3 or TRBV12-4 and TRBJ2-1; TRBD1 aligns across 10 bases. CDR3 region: CASRAFGDRGINEQFF. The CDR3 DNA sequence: TGTGCCAGCAGGGCCTTCGGGGACAGGGGTATAAATGAGCAGTTCTTC.